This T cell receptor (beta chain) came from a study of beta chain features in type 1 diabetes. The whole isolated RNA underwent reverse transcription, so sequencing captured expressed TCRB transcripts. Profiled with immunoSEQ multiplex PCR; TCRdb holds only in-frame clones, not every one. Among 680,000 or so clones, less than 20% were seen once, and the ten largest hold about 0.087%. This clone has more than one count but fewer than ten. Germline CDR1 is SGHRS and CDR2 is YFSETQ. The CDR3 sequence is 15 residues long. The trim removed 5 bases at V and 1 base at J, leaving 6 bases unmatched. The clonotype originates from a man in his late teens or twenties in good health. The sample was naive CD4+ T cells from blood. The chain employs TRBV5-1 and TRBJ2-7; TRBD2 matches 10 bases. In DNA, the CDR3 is TGCGCCAGCAGTCTCCTAGCGGGGGTATCCTACGAGCAGTACTTC. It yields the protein CASSLLAGVSYEQYF.